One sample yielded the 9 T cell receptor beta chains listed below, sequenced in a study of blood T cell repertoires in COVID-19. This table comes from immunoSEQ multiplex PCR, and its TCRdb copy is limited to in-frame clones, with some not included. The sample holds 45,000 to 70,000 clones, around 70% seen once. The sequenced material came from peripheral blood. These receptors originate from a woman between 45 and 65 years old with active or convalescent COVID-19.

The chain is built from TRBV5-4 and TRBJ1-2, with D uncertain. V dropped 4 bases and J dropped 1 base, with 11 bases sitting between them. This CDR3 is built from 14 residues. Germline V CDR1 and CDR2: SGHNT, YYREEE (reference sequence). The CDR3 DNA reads TGTGCCAGCAGCCGGGGAGGAGGTAACTATGGCTACACCTTC. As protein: CASSRGGGNYGYTF.

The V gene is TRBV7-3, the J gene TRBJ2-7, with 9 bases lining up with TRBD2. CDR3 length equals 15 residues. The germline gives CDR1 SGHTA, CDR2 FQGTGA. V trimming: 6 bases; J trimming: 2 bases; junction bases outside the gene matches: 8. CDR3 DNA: TGTGCCAGCAGATTGAGGCAGCGGGAGGCCTACGAGCAGTACTTC. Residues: CASRLRQREAYEQYF.

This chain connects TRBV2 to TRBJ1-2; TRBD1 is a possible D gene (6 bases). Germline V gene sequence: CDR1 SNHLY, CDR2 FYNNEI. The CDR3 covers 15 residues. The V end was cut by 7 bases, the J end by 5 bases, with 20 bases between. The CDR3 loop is CASTVGGGGAYGYTF. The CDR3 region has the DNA TGTGCCAGCACGGTAGGGGGTGGAGGCGCTTATGGCTACACCTTC.

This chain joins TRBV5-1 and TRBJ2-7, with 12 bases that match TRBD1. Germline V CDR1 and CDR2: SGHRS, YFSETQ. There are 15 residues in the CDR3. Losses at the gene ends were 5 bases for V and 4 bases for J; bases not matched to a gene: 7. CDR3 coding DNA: TGCGCCAGCAGGCGGGGACAGGGGGCGGAATACGAGCAGTACTTC. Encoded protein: CASRRGQGAEYEQYF.

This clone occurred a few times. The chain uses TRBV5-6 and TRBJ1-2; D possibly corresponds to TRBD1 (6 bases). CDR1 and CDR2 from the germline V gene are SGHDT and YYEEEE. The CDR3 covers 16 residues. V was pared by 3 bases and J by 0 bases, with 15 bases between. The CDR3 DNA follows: TGTGCCAGCAGCTCGGGCTGGGGGCTAGCTAACTATGGCTACACCTTC. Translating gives CASSSGWGLANYGYTF. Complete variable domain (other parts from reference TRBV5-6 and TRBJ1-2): DAGVTQSPTHLIKTRGQQVTLRCSPKSGHDTVSWYQQALGQGPQFIFQYYEEEERQRGNFPDRFSGHQFPNYSSELNVNALLLGDSALYLCASSSGWGLANYGYTFGSGTRLTVV.

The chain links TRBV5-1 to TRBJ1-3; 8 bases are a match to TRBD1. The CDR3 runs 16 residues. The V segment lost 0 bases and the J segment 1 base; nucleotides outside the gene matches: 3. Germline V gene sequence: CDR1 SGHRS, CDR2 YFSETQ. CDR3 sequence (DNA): TGCGCCAGCAGCTTGGCCCGGACAGGGTCTGGAAACACCATATATTTT. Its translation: CASSLARTGSGNTIYF.

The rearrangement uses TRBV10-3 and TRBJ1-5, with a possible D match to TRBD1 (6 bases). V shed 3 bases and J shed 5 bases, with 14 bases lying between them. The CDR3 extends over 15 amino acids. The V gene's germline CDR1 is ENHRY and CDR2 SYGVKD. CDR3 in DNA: TGTGCCATCAGTGACACAGGGCAGAGGGATCAGCCCCAGCATTTT. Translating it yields CAISDTGQRDQPQHF.

DNA of the CDR3: TGTGCCAGCAGTGAAAACTGGAGCTCCTACGAGCAGTACTTC. The encoded protein is CASSENWSSYEQYF. The chain carries TRBV6-1 and TRBJ2-7; D is unclear. V dropped 2 bases and J dropped 0 bases, with 8 bases sitting between them. The CDR3 covers 14 residues. Germline-derived CDR1 and CDR2 are MNHNS and SASEGT.

CDR3 residues: CASTTGGTQPQHF. DNA for the CDR3: TGTGCCAGCACAACAGGGGGGACTCAGCCCCAGCATTTT. V gene TRBV2 combines with J gene TRBJ1-5; TRBD1 matches at 8 bases. The germline CDR1 and CDR2 sequences are SNHLY and FYNNEI. With 7 bases clipped from V and 6 bases from J, the junction kept 5 bases outside the gene matches. The length of the CDR3 is 13 residues.